Included here is one T cell receptor beta chain sequence, with context. What this receptor recognizes is not known. No base quality values were provided; no much bigger clone lies one nucleotide off. The data were obtained in a study of blood T cell repertoires in COVID-19 (dated by TCRdb to about 2020). Notes on the research overall: Samples covering the acute and convalescent phases of COVID-19 were provided by collaborators in the United States, Italy and Spain. The prospective study material was composed of cDNA or gDNA derived from T cells, B-cell-depleted T cells, or PBMCs. The dataset comprised deeply sampled blood TCRbeta repertoires from subjects exposed to, actively infected with, or recovered from COVID-19. A freely available public database, intended as a resource for researchers studying the immune response to SARS-CoV-2, is where the repertoires were released. Samples came from the ongoing ImmuneRACE study (first 160 participants) plus 1,254 subjects from 6 global collaborators. A de-identified subject ID, COVID-19 status, age in years and sex were almost always included in the sample metadata. Where available, HLA class I and class II types were taken from metadata supplied by the sample provider and were not determined by assay-based typing.

TCRbeta CDR3 regions were amplified from genomic DNA using the immunoSEQ Assay, a bias-controlled multiplex PCR. Regarding the original processing steps: The number of nucleated cells in each sample was estimated from the amplification of reference gene primers within the assay. Sequence reads were collapsed and filtered to measure the absolute abundance of every unique TCRbeta CDR3 rearrangement. For each sample, productive Simpson clonality was calculated as the square root of Simpson's diversity index over productive rearrangements. What TCRdb holds here is the immuneACCESS table cut down to in-frame rearrangements. Part of the clones is not present; checked against another copy, under half of the missing clones reflect an unresolved V gene, and the others are unexplained. Clone size and V and J calls were adopted from that table, with D and trimming inferred from the DNA. This sample holds about 290,000 clones; 70% to 90% were observed only once. The biggest ten clones account for about 3% of the sample.

The investigation overall reported the following: The quantity of clinical and demographic metadata differed by source and by participant and was supplied without curation.

Whole blood was collected in K2EDTA tubes by collaborating institutions according to the institutions' own protocols. For TCRbeta analysis, collaborators shipped samples as frozen whole blood, isolated PBMCs, or DNA extracted from either of those sample types. V is shortened by 4 bases, J by 9 bases, and the region joining them spans 16 bases. Including the terminal cysteine and phenylalanine, the CDR3 comprises 14 residues. The retained sequence is limited to the CDR3, 42 bases, with the frame set at the first base. Taken from the germline V gene (reference sequence), the CDR1 and CDR2 loops are LGHDT and YNNKEL.

The sample consisted of peripheral blood. Recombination connected TRBV3-1 (or the pseudogene TRBV3-2) to TRBJ2-4; the best D guess is TRBD2, with 7 bases matching. The TCR was taken from a woman aged 25 to 39 with active or convalescent COVID-19. The sequenced DNA is TGTGCCAGCAGCCCACTGGGGGGGGCGGGCATTCAGTACTTC. Its translation reads: CASSPLGGAGIQYF.